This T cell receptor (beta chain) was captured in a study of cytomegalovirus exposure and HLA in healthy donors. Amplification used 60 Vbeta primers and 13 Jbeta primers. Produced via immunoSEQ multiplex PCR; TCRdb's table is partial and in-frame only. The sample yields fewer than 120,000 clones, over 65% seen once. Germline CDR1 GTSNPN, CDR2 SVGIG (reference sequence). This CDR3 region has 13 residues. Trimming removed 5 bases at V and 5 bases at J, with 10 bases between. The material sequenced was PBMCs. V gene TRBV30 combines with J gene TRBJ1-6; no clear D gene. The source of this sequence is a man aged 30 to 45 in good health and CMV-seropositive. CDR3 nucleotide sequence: TGTGCCTGGGAGGGCATGGATAATTCACCCCTCCACTTT. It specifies CAWEGMDNSPLHF.